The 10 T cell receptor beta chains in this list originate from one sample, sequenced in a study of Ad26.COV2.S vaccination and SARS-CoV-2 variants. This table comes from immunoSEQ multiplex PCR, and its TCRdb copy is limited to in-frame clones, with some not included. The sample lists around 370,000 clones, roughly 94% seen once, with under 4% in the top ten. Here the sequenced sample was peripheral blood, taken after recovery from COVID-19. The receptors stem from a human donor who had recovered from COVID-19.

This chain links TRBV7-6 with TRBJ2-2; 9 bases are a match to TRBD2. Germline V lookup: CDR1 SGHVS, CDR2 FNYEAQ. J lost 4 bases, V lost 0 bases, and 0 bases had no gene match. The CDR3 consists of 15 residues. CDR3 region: CASSLARGGTGELFF. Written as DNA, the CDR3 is TGTGCCAGCAGCTTAGCGCGGGGGGGCACCGGGGAGCTGTTTTTT. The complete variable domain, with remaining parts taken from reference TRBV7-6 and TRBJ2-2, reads GAGVSQSPRYKVTKRGQDVALRCDPISGHVSLYWYRQALGQGPEFLTYFNYEAQQDKSGLPNDRFSAERPEGSISTLTIQRTEQRDSAMYRCASSLARGGTGELFFGEGSRLTVL.

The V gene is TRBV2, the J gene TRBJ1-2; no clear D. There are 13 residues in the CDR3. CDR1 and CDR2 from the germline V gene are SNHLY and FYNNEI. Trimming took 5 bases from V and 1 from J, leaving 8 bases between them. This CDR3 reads CASSLNFNYGYTF. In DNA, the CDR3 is TGTGCCAGCAGTCTAAACTTTAACTATGGCTACACCTTC.

This CDR3 reads CASSPLPTDTQYF. CDR3 nucleotides: TGTGCCAGCTCACCTCTCCCCACAGATACGCAGTATTTT. The chain carries TRBV18 and TRBJ2-3; D gene ambiguous. V lost 3 bases to trimming and J lost 2 bases, with 6 bases between them. The CDR3 contains 13 residues. CDR1 KGHSH and CDR2 LQKENI come from the germline V gene.

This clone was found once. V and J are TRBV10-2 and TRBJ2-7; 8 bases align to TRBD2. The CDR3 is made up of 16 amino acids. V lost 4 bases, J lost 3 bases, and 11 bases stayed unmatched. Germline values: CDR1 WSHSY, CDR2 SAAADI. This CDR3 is CASSGISAGGLYEQYF. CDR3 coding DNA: TGCGCCAGCAGTGGCATTTCGGCGGGGGGCCTCTACGAGCAGTACTTC.

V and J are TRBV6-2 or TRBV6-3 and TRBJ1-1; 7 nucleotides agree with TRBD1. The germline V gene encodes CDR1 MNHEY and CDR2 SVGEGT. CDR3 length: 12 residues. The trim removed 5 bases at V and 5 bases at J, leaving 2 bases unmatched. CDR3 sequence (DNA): TGTGCCAGCAGTGGCAGGGGGACTGAAGCTTTCTTT. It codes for CASSGRGTEAFF.

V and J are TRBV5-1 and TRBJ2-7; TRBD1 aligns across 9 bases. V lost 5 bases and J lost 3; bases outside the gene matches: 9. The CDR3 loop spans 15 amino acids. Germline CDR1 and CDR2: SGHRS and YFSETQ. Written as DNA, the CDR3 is TGCGCCAGCAGTACTCTAGGGACAGGGAGCTACGAGCAGTACTTC. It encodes CASSTLGTGSYEQYF.

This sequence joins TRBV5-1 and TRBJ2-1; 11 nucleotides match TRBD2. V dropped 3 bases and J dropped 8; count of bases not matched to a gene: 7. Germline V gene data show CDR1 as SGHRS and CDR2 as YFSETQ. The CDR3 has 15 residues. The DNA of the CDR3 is TGCGCCAGCAGCTCTCTAGCGGGGGGTTTCTATGAGCAGTTCTTC. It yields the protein CASSSLAGGFYEQFF.

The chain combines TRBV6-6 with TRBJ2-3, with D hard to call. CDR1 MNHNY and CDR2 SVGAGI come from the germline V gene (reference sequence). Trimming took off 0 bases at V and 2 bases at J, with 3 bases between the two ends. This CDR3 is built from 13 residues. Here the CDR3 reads CASSYSPTDTQYF. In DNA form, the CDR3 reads TGTGCCAGCAGTTACTCTCCCACAGATACGCAGTATTTT.

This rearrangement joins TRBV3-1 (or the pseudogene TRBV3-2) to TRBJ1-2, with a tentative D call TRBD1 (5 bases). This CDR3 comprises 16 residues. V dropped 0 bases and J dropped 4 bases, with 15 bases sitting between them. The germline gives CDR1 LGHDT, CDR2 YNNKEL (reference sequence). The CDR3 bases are TGTGCCAGCAGCCAAGAGGCCGGGGGTCGAGGCTATGGCTACACCTTC. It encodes CASSQEAGGRGYGYTF.

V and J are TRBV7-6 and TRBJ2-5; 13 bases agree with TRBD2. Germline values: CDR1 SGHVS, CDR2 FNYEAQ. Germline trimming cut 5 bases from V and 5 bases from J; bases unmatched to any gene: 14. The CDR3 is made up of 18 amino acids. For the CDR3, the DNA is TGTGCCAGCAGCCCAGGACTAGCGGGGGAGTTGGGGACGGAGACCCAGTACTTC. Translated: CASSPGLAGELGTETQYF.